A single sample is the source of the 3 T cell receptor beta chains below, sequenced in a study of CD8 T cells in ankylosing spondylitis. TCRdb ran MiXCR on the 5' RACE reads and lists one entry per CDR3 protein. The sample carries 110,000 to 150,000 distinct CDR3 sequences, roughly 8.4% recorded once. The material sequenced was synovial fluid, either unsorted or a sorted T cell fraction (not recorded which). The source is a male donor with ankylosing spondylitis.

Many counts were recorded for this clonotype. CDR3 coding DNA: TGTGCCAGCAGGAATACAGGTGACACCTACGAGCAGTACTTC. Its protein product is CASRNTGDTYEQYF. V usage is TRBV11-2 and J usage is TRBJ2-7, with TRBD1 as a possible D gene (5 bases). The CDR3 is made up of 14 amino acids. Germline lookup yields CDR1 SGHAT and CDR2 FQNNGV. Trimming took off 6 bases at V and 2 bases at J, with 14 bases between the two ends.

In its sample, this clonotype was seen a few times. The chain uses TRBV7-9 and TRBJ2-6; D may be TRBD2 (6 bases). The CDR3 spans 16 residues. Looked up from germline, CDR1 is SEHNR and CDR2 is FQNEAQ (reference sequence). V was pared by 0 bases and J by 2 bases, with 8 bases between. CDR3: CASSLAGGTGANVLTF. DNA of the CDR3: TGTGCCAGCAGCTTAGCTGGAGGGACTGGGGCCAACGTCCTGACTTTC.

This clonotype was recorded once. This chain links TRBV25-1 with TRBJ2-1; a possible D gene is TRBD2 (5 bases). The V gene's germline CDR1 is MGHDK and CDR2 SYGVNS. The CDR3 is 13 residues long. Trimming cost V 6 bases and J 9 bases, with 15 bases left between them. In nucleotides, the CDR3 is TGTGCCAGCAGCCCCGGACTGTTCGGTGAGCAGTTCTTC. This gives the protein CASSPGLFGEQFF. Drawing the rest from reference TRBV25-1 and TRBJ2-1, the complete variable domain is EADIYQTPRYLVIGTGKKITLECSQTMGHDKMYWYQQDPGMELHLIHYSYGVNSTEKGDLSSESTVSRIRTEHFPLTLESARPSHTSQYLCASSPGLFGEQFFGPGTRLTVL.